This T cell receptor (beta chain) was observed in a study of molecular identifiers for immune sequencing clone quantification. General study findings and limits: Because of identical TCR molecules sharing a barcode, sizes of highly expanded clones could be underestimated.

This CDR3 has 11 residues. V lost 8 bases, J lost 5 bases, and 7 bases lay in between. CDR1 MDHEN and CDR2 SYDVKM come from the germline V gene. A word on this clonotype: Antigen specificity is unknown.

In preparing bulk TCR libraries, previously described methods and listed TCR primers were used. TCRdb passed the PCR reads through MiXCR, listing each CDR3 protein once. The sample has a few hundred thousand distinct CDR3 sequences; around 25% are singletons. The source material was naive CD8+ T cells from blood, with Jurkat cell RNA spiked in. Subset defined: FACS-sorted CD8+CD4-CCR7+CD45RA+ naive T cells. The chain joins TRBV28 to TRBJ1-3; D gene uncertain. The receptor comes from a human donor in good health. Some libraries in this study had Jurkat cell RNA spiked in. CDR3 region: CASLYRNTIYF. The CDR3 bases are TGTGCCAGCCTCTACCGAAACACCATATATTTT.